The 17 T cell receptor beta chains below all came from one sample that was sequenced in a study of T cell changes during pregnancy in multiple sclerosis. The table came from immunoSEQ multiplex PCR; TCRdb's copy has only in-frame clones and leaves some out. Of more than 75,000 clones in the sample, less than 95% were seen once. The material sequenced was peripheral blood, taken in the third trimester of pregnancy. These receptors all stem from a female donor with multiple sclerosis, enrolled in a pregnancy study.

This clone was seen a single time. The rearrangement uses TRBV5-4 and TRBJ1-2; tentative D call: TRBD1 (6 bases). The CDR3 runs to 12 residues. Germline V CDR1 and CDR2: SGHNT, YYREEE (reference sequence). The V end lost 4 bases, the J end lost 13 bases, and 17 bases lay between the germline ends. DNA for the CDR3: TGTGCCAGCAGCCCGGCAGGGGCATATCTCACCTTC. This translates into CASSPAGAYLTF.

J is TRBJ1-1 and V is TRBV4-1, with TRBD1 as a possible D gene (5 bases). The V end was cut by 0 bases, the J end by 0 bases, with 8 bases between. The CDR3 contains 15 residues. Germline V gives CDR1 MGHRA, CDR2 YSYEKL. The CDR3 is CASSQDGAVNTEAFF. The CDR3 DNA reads TGCGCCAGCAGCCAAGATGGGGCAGTGAACACTGAAGCTTTCTTT.

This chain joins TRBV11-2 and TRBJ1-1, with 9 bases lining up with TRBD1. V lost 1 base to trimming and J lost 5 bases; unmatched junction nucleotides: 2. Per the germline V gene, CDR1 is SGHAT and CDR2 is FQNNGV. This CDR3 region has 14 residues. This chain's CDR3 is CASSLGTGETEAFF. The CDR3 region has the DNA TGTGCCAGCAGCTTAGGGACAGGGGAAACTGAAGCTTTCTTT. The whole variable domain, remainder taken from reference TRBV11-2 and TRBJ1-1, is EAGVAQSPRYKIIEKRQSVAFWCNPISGHATLYWYQQILGQGPKLLIQFQNNGVVDDSQLPKDRFSAERLKGVDSTLKIQPAKLEDSAVYLCASSLGTGETEAFFGQGTRLTVV.

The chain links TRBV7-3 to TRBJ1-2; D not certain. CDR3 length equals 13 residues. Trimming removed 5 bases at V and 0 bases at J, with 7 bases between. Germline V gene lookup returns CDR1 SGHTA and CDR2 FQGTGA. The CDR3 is CASSPPSNYGYTF. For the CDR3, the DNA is TGTGCCAGCAGCCCCCCCTCTAACTATGGCTACACCTTC.

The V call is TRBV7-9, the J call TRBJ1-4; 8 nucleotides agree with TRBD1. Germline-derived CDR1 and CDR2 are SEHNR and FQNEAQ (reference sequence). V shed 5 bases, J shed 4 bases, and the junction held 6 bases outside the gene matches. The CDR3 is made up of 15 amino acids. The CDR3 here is CASSPGTGDNEKLFF. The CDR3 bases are TGTGCCAGCAGCCCTGGGACAGGCGATAATGAAAAACTGTTTTTT.

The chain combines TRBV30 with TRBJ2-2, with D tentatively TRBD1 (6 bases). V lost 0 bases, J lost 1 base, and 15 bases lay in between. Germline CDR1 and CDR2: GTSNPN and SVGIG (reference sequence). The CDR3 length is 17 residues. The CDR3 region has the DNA TGTGCCTGGAGTGTACGGATTGGGGGCCGGAACACCGGGGAGCTGTTTTTT. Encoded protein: CAWSVRIGGRNTGELFF.

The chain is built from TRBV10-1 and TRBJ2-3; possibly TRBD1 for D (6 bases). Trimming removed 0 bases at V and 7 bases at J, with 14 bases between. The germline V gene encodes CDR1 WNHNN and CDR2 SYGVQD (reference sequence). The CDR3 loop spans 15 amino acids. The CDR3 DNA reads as TGCGCCAGCAGTGAGTCTTCGGACAGTTTTTATACGCAGTATTTT. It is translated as CASSESSDSFYTQYF.

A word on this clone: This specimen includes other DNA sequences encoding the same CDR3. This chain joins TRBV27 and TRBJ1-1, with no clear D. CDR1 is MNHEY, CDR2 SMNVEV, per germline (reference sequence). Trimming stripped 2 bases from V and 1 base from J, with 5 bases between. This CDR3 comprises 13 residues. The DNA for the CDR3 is TGTGCCAGCAGTTTAGGAGGGAACACTGAAGCTTTCTTT. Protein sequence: CASSLGGNTEAFF.

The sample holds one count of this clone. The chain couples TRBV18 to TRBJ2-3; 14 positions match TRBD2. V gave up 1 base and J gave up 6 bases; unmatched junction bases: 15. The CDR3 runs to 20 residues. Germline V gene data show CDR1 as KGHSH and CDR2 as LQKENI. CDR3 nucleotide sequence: TGTGCCAGCTCACCACGGACTAGCGGGGGGTCCTGGAGCCGGGGGGATACGCAGTATTTT. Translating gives CASSPRTSGGSWSRGDTQYF.

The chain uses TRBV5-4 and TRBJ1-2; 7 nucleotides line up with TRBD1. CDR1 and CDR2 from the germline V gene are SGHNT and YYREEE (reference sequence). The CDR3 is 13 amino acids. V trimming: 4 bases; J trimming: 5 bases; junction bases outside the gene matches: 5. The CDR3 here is CASSAGQFYGYTF. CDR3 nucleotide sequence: TGTGCCAGCAGCGCGGGACAGTTTTATGGCTACACCTTC. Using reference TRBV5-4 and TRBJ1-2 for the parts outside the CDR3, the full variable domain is ETGVTQSPTHLIKTRGQQVTLRCSSQSGHNTVSWYQQALGQGPQFIFQYYREEENGRGNFPPRFSGLQFPNYSSELNVNALELDDSALYLCASSAGQFYGYTFGSGTRLTVV.

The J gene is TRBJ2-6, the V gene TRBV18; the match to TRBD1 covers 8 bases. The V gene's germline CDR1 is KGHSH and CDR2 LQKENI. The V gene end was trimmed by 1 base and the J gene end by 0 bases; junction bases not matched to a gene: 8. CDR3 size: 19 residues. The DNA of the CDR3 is TGTGCCAGCTCACCACGTAGGGACAGGATTTCCTCTGGGGCCAACGTCCTGACTTTC. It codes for CASSPRRDRISSGANVLTF.

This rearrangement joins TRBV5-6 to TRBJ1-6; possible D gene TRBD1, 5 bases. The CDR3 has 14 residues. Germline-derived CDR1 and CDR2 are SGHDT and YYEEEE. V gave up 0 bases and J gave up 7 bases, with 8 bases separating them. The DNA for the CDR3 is TGTGCCAGCAGCTTGGCCGACAGAAATTCACCCCTCCACTTT. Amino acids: CASSLADRNSPLHF.

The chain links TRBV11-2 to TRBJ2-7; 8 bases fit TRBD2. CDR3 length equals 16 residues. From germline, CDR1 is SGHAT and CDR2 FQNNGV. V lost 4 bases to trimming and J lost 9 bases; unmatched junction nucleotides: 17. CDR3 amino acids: CASSSIRERGFRMQYF. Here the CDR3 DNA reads TGTGCCAGCAGCTCCATCAGGGAGCGGGGGTTTAGAATGCAGTACTTC.

CDR3 residues: CASSQEWGQGNEQFF. The CDR3 bases are TGTGCCAGCAGCCAAGAGTGGGGTCAGGGGAATGAGCAGTTCTTC. The chain uses TRBV4-2 and TRBJ2-1, with D perhaps TRBD1 (6 bases). The CDR3 is 15 amino acids. Trimming removed 0 bases at V and 7 bases at J, with 13 bases between. Germline lookup yields CDR1 LGHNA and CDR2 YNFKEQ.

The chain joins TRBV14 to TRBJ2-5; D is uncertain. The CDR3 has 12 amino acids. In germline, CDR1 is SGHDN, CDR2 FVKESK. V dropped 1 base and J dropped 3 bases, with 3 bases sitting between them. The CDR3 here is CASSQVKETQYF. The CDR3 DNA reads TGTGCCAGCAGCCAAGTAAAAGAGACCCAGTACTTC.

DNA of the CDR3: TGTGCCAGCAGCCAAGTGGTCGGGTACACTCGGTACCAAGAGACCCAGTACTTC. Its protein product is CASSQVVGYTRYQETQYF. This chain uses TRBV14 with TRBJ2-5; no definite D call. Germline assignment: CDR1 SGHDN and CDR2 FVKESK. Trimming took 1 base from V and 0 from J, leaving 18 bases between them. The CDR3 totals 18 residues.

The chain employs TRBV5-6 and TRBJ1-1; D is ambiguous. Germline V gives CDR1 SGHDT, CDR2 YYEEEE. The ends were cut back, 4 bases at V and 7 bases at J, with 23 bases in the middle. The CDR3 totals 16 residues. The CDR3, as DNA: TGTGCCAGCAGCGACCTGGGTTCGTCCGGGTGGAGTGAAGCTTTCTTT. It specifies CASSDLGSSGWSEAFF.